This TCR beta chain was retrieved from a study of T cell changes during pregnancy in multiple sclerosis. The data were produced by immunoSEQ multiplex PCR, yet TCRdb's version contains in-frame clones alone and is incomplete. The sample comprises tens of thousands of clones, around nine tenths of which are singletons, and 0.25% to 0.3% rests with the top ten. The germline V gene has CDR1 LGHNA and CDR2 YNFKEQ. The CDR3 contains 15 residues. V was shortened by 4 bases and J by 5 bases, with 17 bases between the two germline ends. This clone was observed a handful of times. The specimen was CD4+ T cells from peripheral blood mononuclear cells, collected in the second trimester of pregnancy. The chain employs TRBV4-2 and TRBJ1-1; D might be TRBD1 (6 bases). The source of this sequence is a female donor with multiple sclerosis, enrolled in a pregnancy study. CDR3 sequence (DNA): TGTGCCAGCAGCCTAACCACAGGGTTGGAGACTGAAGCTTTCTTT. This sequence encodes CASSLTTGLETEAFF.